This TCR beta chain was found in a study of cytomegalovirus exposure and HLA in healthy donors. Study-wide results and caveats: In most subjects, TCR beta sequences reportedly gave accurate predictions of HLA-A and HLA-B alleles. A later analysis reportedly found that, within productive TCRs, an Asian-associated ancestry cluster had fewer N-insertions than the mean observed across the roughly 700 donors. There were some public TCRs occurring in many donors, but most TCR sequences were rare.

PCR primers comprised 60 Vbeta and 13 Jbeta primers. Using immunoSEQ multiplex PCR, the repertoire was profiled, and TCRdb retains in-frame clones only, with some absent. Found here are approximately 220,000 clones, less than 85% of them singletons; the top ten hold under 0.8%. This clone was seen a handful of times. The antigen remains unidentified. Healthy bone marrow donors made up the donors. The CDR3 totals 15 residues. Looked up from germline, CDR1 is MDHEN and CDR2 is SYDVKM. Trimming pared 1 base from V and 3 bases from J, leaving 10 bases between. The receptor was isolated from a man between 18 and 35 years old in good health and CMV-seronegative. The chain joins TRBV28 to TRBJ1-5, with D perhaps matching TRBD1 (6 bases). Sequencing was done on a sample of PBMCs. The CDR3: CASSLFRDTNQPQHF. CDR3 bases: TGTGCCAGCAGTTTATTCCGGGACACCAATCAGCCCCAGCATTTT.